Sequencing of this T cell receptor beta chain was carried out in a study of control samples from healthy donors and cancer patients. CDR1 SGHAT and CDR2 FQNNGV come from the germline V gene. This CDR3 has 14 amino acids. The V end lost 1 base, the J end lost 7 bases, and 13 bases lay between the germline ends. Using immunoSEQ multiplex PCR, the repertoire was profiled, and TCRdb retains in-frame clones only, with some absent. The sample lists 150,000 or so clones; about 93% were seen once. The specimen sequenced was blood. The chain couples TRBV11-2 to TRBJ1-1; D remains unclear. This sequence originates from a man in his fifties in good health. CDR3 sequence reads: CASSLVLGRDEAFF. In DNA form, the CDR3 reads TGTGCCAGCAGCTTAGTCTTGGGCAGAGATGAAGCTTTCTTT.